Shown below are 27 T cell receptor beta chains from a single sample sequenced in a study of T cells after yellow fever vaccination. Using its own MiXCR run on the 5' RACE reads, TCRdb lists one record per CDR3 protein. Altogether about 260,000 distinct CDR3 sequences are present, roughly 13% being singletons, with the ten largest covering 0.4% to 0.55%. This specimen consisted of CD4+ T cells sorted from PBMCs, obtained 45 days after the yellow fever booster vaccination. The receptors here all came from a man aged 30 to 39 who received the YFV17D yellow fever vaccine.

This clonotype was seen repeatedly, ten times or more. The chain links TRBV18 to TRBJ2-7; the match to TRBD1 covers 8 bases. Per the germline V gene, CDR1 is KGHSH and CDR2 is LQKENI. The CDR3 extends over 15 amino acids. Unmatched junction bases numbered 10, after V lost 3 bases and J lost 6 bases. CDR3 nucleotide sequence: TGTGCCAGCTCACCCAGGACGGACAGGGCCTCCGAGCAGTACTTC. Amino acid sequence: CASSPRTDRASEQYF. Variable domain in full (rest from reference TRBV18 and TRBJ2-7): NAGVMQNPRHLVRRRGQEARLRCSPMKGHSHVYWYRQLPEEGLKFMVYLQKENIIDESGMPKERFSAEFPKEGPSILRIQQVVRGDSAAYFCASSPRTDRASEQYFGPGTRLTVT.

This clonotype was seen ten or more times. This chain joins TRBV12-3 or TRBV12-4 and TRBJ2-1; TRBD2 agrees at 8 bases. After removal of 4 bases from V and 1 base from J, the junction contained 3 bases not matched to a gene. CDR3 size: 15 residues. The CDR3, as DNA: TGTGCCAGCAGTTCCCGGGGGGGGTCCTACAATGAGCAGTTCTTC. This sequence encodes CASSSRGGSYNEQFF.

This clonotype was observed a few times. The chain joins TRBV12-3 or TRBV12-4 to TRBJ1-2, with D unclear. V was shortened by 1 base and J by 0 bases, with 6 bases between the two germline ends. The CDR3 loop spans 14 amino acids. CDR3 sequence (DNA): TGTGCCAGCAGTTTAGGACTTACTAACTATGGCTACACCTTC. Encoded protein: CASSLGLTNYGYTF.

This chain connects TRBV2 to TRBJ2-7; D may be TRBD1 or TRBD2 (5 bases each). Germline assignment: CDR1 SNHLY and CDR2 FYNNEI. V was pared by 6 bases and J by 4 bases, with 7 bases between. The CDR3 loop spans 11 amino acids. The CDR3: CASRWGYEQYF. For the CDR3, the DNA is TGTGCCAGCAGATGGGGGTACGAGCAGTACTTC.

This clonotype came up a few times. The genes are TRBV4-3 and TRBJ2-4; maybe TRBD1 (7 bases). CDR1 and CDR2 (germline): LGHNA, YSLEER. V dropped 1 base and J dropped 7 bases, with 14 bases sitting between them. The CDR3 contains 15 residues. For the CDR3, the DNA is TGCGCCAGCAGCCAAGTTCCCCCAGGGGGGAACATTCAGTACTTC. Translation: CASSQVPPGGNIQYF.

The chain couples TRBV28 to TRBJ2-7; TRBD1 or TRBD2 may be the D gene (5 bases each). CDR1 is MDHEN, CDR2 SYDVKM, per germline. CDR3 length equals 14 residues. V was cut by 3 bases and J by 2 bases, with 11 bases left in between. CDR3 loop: CASSLGPTPYEQYF. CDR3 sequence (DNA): TGTGCCAGCAGTTTGGGACCGACTCCCTACGAGCAGTACTTC.

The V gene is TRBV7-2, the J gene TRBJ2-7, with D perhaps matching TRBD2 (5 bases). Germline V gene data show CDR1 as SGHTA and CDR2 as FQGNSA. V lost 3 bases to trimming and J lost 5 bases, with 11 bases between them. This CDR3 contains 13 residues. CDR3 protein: CASSFRTEDEQYF. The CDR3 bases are TGTGCCAGCAGCTTTAGGACTGAGGACGAGCAGTACTTC.

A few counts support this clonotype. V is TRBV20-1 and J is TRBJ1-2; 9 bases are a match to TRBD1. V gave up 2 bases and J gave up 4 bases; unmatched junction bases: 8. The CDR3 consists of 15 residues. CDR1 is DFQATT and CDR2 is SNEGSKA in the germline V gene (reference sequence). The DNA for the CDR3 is TGCAGTGCTAGATTGGACAGGGGATCGACCTATGGCTACACCTTC. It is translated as CSARLDRGSTYGYTF.

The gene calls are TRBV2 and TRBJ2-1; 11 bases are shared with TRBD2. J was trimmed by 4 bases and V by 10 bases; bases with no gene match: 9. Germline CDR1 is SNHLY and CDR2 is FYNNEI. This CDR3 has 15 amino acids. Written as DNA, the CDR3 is TGTGCCATCAAAATAGCGGGAGGGAAATACAATGAGCAGTTCTTC. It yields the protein CAIKIAGGKYNEQFF. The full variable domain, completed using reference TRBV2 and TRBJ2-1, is EPEVTQTPSHQVTQMGQEVILRCVPISNHLYFYWYRQILGQKVEFLVSFYNNEISEKSEIFDDQFSVERPDGSNFTLKIRSTKLEDSAMYFCAIKIAGGKYNEQFFGPGTRLTVL.

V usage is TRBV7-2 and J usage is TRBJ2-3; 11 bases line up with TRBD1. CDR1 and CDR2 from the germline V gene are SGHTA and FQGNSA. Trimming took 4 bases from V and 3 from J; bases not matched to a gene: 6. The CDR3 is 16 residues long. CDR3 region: CASSSKGQGGTDTQYF. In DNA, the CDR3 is TGTGCCAGCAGCTCGAAGGGACAGGGGGGAACAGATACGCAGTATTTT.

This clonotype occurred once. CDR3 DNA: TGTGCCAGCTCACCAACCGGACAGGGAGGCACAGATACGCAGTATTTT. It encodes CASSPTGQGGTDTQYF. This chain joins TRBV18 and TRBJ2-3; 8 positions match TRBD1. The CDR3 has 16 residues. V gave up 2 bases and J gave up 1 base; unmatched junction bases: 5. The germline gives CDR1 KGHSH, CDR2 LQKENI.

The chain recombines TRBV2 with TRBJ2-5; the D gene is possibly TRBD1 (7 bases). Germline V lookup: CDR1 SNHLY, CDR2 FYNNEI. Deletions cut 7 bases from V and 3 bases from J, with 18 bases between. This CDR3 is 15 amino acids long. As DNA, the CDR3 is TGTGCCAGCACCGAACAGGGCAGGGGGGAAGAGACCCAGTACTTC. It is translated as CASTEQGRGEETQYF.

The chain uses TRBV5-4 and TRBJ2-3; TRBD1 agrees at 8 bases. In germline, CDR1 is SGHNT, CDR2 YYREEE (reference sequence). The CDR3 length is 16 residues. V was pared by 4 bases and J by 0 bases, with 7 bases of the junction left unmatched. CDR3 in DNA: TGTGCCAGCAGCACCGGACAGGGCTTTAGCACAGATACGCAGTATTTT. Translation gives CASSTGQGFSTDTQYF.

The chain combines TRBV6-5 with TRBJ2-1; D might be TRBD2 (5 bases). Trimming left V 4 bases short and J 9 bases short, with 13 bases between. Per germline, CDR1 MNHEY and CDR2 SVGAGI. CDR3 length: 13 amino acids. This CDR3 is CASSLASYREQFF. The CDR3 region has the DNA TGTGCCAGCAGTTTGGCTAGCTACCGTGAGCAGTTCTTC.

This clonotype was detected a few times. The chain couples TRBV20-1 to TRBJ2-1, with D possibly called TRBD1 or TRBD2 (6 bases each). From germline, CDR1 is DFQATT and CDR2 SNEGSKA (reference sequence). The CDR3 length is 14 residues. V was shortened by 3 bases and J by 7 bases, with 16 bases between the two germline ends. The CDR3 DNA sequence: TGCAGTGCTAGTTCCACCCGAGGGGGGAATGAGCAGTTCTTC. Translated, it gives CSASSTRGGNEQFF.

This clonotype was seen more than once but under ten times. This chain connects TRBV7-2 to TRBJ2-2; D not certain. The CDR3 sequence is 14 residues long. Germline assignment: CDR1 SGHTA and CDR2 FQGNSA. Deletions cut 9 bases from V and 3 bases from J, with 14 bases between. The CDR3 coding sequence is TGTGCCAGTCTCCCGGCGGCGCACACCGGGGAGCTGTTTTTT. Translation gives CASLPAAHTGELFF.

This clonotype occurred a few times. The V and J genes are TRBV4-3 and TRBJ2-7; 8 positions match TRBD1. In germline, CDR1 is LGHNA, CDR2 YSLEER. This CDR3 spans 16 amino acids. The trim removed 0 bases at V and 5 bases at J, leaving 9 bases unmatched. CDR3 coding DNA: TGCGCCAGCAGCCAAGATATTCGGACAGGGTACAACGAGCAGTACTTC. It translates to CASSQDIRTGYNEQYF.

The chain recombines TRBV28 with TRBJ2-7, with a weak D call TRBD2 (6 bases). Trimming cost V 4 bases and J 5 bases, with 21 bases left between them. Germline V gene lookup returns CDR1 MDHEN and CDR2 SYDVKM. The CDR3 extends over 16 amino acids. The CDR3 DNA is TGTGCCAGCAGTTCCCCGGGACGTGGGTCGGGGGACGAGCAGTACTTC. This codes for CASSSPGRGSGDEQYF. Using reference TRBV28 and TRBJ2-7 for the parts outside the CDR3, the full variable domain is DVKVTQSSRYLVKRTGEKVFLECVQDMDHENMFWYRQDPGLGLRLIYFSYDVKMKEKGDIPEGYSVSREKKERFSLILESASTNQTSMYLCASSSPGRGSGDEQYFGPGTRLTVT.

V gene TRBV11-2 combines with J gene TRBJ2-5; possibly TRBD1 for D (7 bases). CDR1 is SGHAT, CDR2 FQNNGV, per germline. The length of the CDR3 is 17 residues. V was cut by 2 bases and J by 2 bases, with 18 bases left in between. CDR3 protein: CASSLWRGGTVQETQYF. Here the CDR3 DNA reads TGTGCCAGCAGCTTATGGCGCGGAGGGACAGTTCAAGAGACCCAGTACTTC.

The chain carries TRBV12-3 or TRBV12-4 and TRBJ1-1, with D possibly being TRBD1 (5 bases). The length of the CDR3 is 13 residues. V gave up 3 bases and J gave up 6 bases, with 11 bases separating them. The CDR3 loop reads CASSFDMGAEAFF. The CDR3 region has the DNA TGTGCCAGCAGTTTTGACATGGGGGCTGAAGCTTTCTTT.

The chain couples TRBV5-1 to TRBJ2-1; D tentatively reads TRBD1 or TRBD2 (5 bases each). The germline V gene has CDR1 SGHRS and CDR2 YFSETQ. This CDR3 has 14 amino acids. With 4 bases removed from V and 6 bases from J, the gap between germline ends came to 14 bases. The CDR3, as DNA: TGCGCCAGCAGCGTGAGGGGATTGGGCAATGAGCAGTTCTTC. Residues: CASSVRGLGNEQFF.

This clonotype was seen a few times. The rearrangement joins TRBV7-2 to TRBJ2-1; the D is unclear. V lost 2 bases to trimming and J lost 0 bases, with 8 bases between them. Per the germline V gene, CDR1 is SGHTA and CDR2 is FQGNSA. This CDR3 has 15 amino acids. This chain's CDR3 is CASSLTTYSYNEQFF. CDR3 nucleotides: TGTGCCAGCAGCTTAACCACCTACTCCTACAATGAGCAGTTCTTC.

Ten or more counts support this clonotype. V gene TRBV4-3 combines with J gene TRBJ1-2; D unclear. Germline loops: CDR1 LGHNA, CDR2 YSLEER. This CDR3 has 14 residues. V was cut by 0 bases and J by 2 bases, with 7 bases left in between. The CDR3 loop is CASSQDPTNYGYTF. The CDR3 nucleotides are TGCGCCAGCAGCCAAGATCCTACGAACTATGGCTACACCTTC.

This CDR3 reads CAIGGTSGNHEQFF. The CDR3 nucleotides read TGTGCCATCGGCGGGACTAGCGGGAATCATGAGCAGTTCTTC. The chain joins TRBV10-3 to TRBJ2-1, with TRBD2 identical over 13 bases. Germline V gene sequence: CDR1 ENHRY, CDR2 SYGVKD. After removal of 8 bases from V and 8 bases from J, the junction contained 6 bases not matched to a gene. The CDR3 is 14 amino acids.

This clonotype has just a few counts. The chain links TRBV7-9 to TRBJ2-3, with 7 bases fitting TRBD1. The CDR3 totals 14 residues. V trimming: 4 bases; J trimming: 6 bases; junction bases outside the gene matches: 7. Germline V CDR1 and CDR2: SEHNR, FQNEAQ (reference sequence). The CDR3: CASSYDRVSDTQYF. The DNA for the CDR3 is TGTGCCAGCAGCTACGACAGGGTATCGGATACGCAGTATTTT.

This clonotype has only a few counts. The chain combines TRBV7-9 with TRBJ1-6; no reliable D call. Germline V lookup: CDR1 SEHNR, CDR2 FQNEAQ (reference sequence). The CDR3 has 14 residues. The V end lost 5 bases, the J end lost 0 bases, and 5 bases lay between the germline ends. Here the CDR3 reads CASSGSSYNSPLHF. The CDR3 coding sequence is TGTGCCAGCAGCGGGAGCTCCTATAATTCACCCCTCCACTTT.

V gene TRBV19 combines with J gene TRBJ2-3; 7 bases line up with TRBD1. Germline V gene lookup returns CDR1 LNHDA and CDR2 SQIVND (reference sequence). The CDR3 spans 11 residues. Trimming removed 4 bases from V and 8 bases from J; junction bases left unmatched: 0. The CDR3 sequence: CASSRQGTQYF. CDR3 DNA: TGTGCCAGTAGTAGACAGGGTACGCAGTATTTT.